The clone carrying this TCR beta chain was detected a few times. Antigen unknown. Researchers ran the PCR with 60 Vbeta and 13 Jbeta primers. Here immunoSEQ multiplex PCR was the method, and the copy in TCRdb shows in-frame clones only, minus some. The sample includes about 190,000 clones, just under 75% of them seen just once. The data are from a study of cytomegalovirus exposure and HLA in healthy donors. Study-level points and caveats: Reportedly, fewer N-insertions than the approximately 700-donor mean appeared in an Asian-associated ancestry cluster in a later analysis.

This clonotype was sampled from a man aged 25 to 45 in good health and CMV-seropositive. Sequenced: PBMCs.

For the CDR3, the DNA is TGTGCCAGCAGCTCCCAGATCGGGGGGGCGATAGATACGCAGTATTTT. Protein: CASSSQIGGAIDTQYF. The chain combines TRBV7-2 with TRBJ2-3; 8 bases align to TRBD2. The germline gives CDR1 SGHTA, CDR2 FQGNSA. Trimming cost V 4 bases and J 5 bases; bases outside gene matches: 11. The CDR3 is 16 amino acids.